This entry lists 14 T cell receptor beta chains sequenced from one sample in a study of blood T cell repertoires in COVID-19. TCRdb's table, derived via immunoSEQ multiplex PCR, lists solely in-frame clones and lacks some. The data show more than 110,000 clones, more than 75% seen once. Material: peripheral blood. Receptors were obtained from a woman aged 40-49 years with acute or convalescent COVID-19.

The chain links TRBV6-5 to TRBJ2-7, with 9 bases identical to TRBD1. Germline CDR1 reads MNHEY; CDR2 reads SVGAGI. J gave up 7 bases and V 6 bases, and 10 bases lay outside the gene matches. This CDR3 is built from 14 residues. The CDR3 loop is CASRGDRAGNEQYF. The DNA for the CDR3 is TGTGCCAGCAGGGGGGACAGGGCTGGGAATGAGCAGTACTTC.

The J gene is TRBJ2-5, the V gene TRBV15, with 11 bases that match TRBD2. The CDR3 has 16 amino acids. Germline CDR1 reads LNHNV; CDR2 reads YYDKDF (reference sequence). J was trimmed by 3 bases and V by 5 bases; bases with no gene match: 8. CDR3 sequence (DNA): TGTGCCACCAGCGCGTGGGGGACTAGCGGAGAAGAGACCCAGTACTTC. It codes for CATSAWGTSGEETQYF. The full variable domain, completed using reference TRBV15 and TRBJ2-5, is DAMVIQNPRYQVTQFGKPVTLSCSQTLNHNVMYWYQQKSSQAPKLLFHYYDKDFNNEADTPDNFQSRRPNTSFCFLDIRSPGLGDTAMYLCATSAWGTSGEETQYFGPGTRLLVL.

The chain has TRBV2 and TRBJ1-4; 7 nucleotides line up with TRBD1. The CDR3 is 15 amino acids. Looked up from germline, CDR1 is SNHLY and CDR2 is FYNNEI. Losses at the gene ends were 4 bases for V and 7 bases for J; bases not matched to a gene: 9. CDR3 nucleotide sequence: TGTGCCAGCAGTGGCAGACAGGGCGAGGTTGAAAAACTGTTTTTT. Its protein is CASSGRQGEVEKLFF. Full variable domain (outside the CDR3, taken from reference TRBV2 and TRBJ1-4): EPEVTQTPSHQVTQMGQEVILRCVPISNHLYFYWYRQILGQKVEFLVSFYNNEISEKSEIFDDQFSVERPDGSNFTLKIRSTKLEDSAMYFCASSGRQGEVEKLFFGSGTQLSVL.

The rearrangement uses TRBV5-1 and TRBJ1-2, with TRBD1 matching 7 bases. The germline gives CDR1 SGHRS, CDR2 YFSETQ. Losses at the gene ends were 0 bases for V and 8 bases for J; bases not matched to a gene: 10. The CDR3 has 15 residues. The CDR3: CASSLGQGTGSGYTF. CDR3 sequence (DNA): TGCGCCAGCAGCTTGGGACAGGGAACGGGCTCAGGCTACACCTTC. The whole variable domain, filled in from reference TRBV5-1 and TRBJ1-2, reads KAGVTQTPRYLIKTRGQQVTLSCSPISGHRSVSWYQQTPGQGLQFLFEYFSETQRNKGNFPGRFSGRQFSNSRSEMNVSTLELGDSALYLCASSLGQGTGSGYTFGSGTRLTVV.

As DNA, the CDR3 is TGTGCCATCAATCAACAGGGGGAGACCCAGTACTTC. It is translated as CAINQQGETQYF. V and J are TRBV10-3 and TRBJ2-5; 7 nucleotides match TRBD1. V lost 7 bases and J lost 5; bases outside the gene matches: 4. Germline V gene data show CDR1 as ENHRY and CDR2 as SYGVKD. The CDR3 is made up of 12 amino acids.

V and J are TRBV9 and TRBJ1-4; tentative D call: TRBD1 (5 bases). Germline V gives CDR1 SGDLS, CDR2 YYNGEE. CDR3 length: 13 residues. Trimming left V 3 bases short and J 10 bases short, with 13 bases between. DNA for the CDR3: TGTGCCAGCAGCGCGGGACTTGGGGGAAAACTGTTTTTT. It specifies CASSAGLGGKLFF.

The chain is built from TRBV3-1 (or the pseudogene TRBV3-2) and TRBJ1-2, with D perhaps matching TRBD1 (5 bases). In germline, CDR1 is LGHDT, CDR2 YNNKEL (reference sequence). V was pared by 3 bases and J by 8 bases, with 19 bases between. CDR3 length equals 15 residues. CDR3 region: CASSQIIGGGSGYTF. In nucleotides, the CDR3 is TGTGCCAGCAGCCAGATTATTGGGGGAGGGAGCGGCTACACCTTC.

V usage is TRBV30 and J usage is TRBJ1-2, with 7 bases identical to TRBD1. Germline lookup yields CDR1 GTSNPN and CDR2 SVGIG (reference sequence). Trimming at V came to 4 bases and at J to 13 bases, leaving 15 bases not matched to a gene. CDR3 length equals 13 residues. CDR3 DNA: TGTGCCTGGAACCCAGACAGGGTGAAGGCTTCCACCTTC. It codes for CAWNPDRVKASTF.

This chain's CDR3 is CASSSELAAGELFF. DNA of the CDR3: TGTGCCAGCAGCTCCGAGCTAGCGGCCGGGGAGCTGTTTTTT. V usage is TRBV11-3 and J usage is TRBJ2-2; 7 bases fit TRBD2. The CDR3 has 14 residues. J gave up 6 bases and V 4 bases, and 5 bases lay outside the gene matches. CDR1 is SGHNT and CDR2 is YENEEA in the germline V gene.

The rearrangement links TRBV9 to TRBJ2-5; D unclear. The germline V gene encodes CDR1 SGDLS and CDR2 YYNGEE. The CDR3 runs to 13 residues. V was trimmed by 0 bases and J by 6 bases, leaving 9 bases between them. CDR3 sequence (DNA): TGTGCCAGCAGCGTAGATGAGGTTAAGACCCAGTACTTC. Translation: CASSVDEVKTQYF.

The chain couples TRBV4-3 to TRBJ2-7; 7 bases are a match to TRBD2. CDR1 LGHNA and CDR2 YSLEER come from the germline V gene. The CDR3 length is 14 residues. The V gene end was trimmed by 3 bases and the J gene end by 0 bases; junction bases not matched to a gene: 2. As DNA, the CDR3 is TGCGCCAGCAGCCAGGGACTATTCTCCTACGAGCAGTACTTC. Its translation is CASSQGLFSYEQYF.

The chain recombines TRBV18 with TRBJ2-3, with D perhaps TRBD2 (6 bases). Per the germline V gene, CDR1 is KGHSH and CDR2 is LQKENI. CDR3 length: 16 amino acids. V gave up 3 bases and J gave up 4 bases, with 17 bases separating them. The CDR3 is CASSPSLREVADTQYF. CDR3 bases: TGTGCCAGCTCACCCTCCCTCAGGGAGGTTGCAGATACGCAGTATTTT.

This chain links TRBV7-2 with TRBJ2-7, with D maybe TRBD1 (5 bases). The V end lost 1 base, the J end lost 4 bases, and 14 bases lay between the germline ends. Per germline, CDR1 SGHTA and CDR2 FQGNSA. CDR3 length equals 15 residues. The DNA of the CDR3 is TGTGCCAGCAGCTTAGAGCAGGGCCTACTTTACGAGCAGTACTTC. The encoded protein is CASSLEQGLLYEQYF.

The rearrangement uses TRBV4-3 and TRBJ1-2, with D tentatively TRBD1 (5 bases). Germline V gene sequence: CDR1 LGHNA, CDR2 YSLEER. The CDR3 is made up of 16 amino acids. The germline V and J ends were trimmed by 0 bases and 0 bases, with 11 bases remaining between them. CDR3 region: CASSQDESTANYGYTF. CDR3 sequence (DNA): TGCGCCAGCAGCCAAGACGAATCGACAGCTAACTATGGCTACACCTTC.